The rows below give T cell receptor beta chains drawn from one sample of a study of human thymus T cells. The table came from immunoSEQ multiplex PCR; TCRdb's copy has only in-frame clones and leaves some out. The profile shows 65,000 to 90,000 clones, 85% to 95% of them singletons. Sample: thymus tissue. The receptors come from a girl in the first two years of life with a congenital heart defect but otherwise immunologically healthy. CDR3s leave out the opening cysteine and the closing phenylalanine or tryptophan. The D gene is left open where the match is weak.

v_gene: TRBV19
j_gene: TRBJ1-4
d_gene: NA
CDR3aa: ASRPEPGHRRPYATNEKLF

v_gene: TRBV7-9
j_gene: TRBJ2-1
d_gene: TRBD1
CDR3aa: ASSRTLPIRDRYNEQF

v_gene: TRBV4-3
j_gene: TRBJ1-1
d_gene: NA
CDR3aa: ASSQEGRGGPYTEAF

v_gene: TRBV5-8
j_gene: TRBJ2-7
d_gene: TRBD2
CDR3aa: ASSLDPPGLAGPLGYEQY

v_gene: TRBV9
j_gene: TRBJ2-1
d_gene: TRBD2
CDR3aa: ASSHNRLAGSMEQF

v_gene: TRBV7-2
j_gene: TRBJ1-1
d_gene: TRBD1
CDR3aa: ASSLTGQGVEAF

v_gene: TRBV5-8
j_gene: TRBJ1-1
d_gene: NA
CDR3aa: ASSPLSAF

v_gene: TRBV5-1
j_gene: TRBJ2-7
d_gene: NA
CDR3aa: ASSLEYRAWGPEQY

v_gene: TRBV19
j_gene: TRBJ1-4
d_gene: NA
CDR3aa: ASSRGGANEKLF

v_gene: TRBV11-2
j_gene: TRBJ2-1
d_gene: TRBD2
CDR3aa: ASSLVRGGRAYNEQF

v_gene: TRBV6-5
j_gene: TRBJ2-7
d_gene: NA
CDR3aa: ASSSTFAGDQYEQY

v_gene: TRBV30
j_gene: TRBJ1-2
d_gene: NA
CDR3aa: AWRPPRQNYGYT

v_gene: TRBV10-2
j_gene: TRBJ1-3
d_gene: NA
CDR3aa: ASKIDSSSGNTIY

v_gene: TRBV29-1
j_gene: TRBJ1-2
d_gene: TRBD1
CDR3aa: SVEWGRRGQGYGYT

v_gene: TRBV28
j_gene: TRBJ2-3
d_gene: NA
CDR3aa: ASSFRRLSTDTQY

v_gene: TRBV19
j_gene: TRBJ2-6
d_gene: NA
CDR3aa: ASSTREGRSGANVLT

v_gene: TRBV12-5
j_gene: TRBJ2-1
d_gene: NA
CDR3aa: ASGGGDNEQF

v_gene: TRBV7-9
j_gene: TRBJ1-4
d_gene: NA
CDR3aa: ASSLVGLLSTDNEKLF

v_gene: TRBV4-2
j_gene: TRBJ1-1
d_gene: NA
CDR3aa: ASSQDPGTYYLTVNTEAF

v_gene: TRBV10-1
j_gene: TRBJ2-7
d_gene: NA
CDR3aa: ASSEDGPPYEQY

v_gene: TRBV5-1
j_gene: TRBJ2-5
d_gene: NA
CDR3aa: ASSLSASLGETQY

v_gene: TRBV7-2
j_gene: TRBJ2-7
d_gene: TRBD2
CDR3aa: ASSLGVTSGDSYEQY

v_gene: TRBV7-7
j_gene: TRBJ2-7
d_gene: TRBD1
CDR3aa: ASSFYRDRAVHEQY

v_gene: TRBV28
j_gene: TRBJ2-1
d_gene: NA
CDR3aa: ASRDTALPHNEQF

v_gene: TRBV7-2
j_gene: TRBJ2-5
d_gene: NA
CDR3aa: ASSPGRETQY

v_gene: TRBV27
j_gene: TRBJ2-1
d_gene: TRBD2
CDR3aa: ASILFTSGNNEQF

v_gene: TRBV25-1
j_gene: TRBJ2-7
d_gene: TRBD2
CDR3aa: ASSDASGSHEQY

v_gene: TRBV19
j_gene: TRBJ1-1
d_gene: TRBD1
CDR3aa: ASSLDRARLPNTEAF